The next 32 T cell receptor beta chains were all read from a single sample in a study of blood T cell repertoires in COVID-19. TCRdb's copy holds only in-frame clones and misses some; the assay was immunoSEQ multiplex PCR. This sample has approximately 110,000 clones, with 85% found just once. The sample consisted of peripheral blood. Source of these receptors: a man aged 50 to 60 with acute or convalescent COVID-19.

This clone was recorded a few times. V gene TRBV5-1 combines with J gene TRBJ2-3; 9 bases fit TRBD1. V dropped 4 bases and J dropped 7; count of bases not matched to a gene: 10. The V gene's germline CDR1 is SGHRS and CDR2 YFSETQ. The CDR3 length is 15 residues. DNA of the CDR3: TGCGCCAGCAGCACAGGACAGGGGATGGCCCATACGCAGTATTTT. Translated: CASSTGQGMAHTQYF.

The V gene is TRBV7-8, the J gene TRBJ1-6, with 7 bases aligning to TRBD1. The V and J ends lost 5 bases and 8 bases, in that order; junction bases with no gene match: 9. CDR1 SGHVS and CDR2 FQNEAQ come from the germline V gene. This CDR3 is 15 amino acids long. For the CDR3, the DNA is TGTGCCAGCAGCCCCACAGGGGAGGTTGATTCACCCCTCCACTTT. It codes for CASSPTGEVDSPLHF.

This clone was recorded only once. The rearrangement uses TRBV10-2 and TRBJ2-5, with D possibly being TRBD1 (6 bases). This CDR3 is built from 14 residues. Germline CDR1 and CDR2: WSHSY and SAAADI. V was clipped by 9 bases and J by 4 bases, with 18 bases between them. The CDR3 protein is CASRLIQGSETQYF. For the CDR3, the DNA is TGCGCCAGTCGGCTGATCCAGGGGTCAGAGACCCAGTACTTC.

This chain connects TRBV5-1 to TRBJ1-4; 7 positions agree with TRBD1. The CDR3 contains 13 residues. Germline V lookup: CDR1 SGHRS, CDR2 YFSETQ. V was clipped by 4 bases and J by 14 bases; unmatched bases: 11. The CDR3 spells CASSRETGRPLFF. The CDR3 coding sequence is TGCGCCAGCAGCCGAGAGACAGGGAGGCCTCTGTTTTTT.

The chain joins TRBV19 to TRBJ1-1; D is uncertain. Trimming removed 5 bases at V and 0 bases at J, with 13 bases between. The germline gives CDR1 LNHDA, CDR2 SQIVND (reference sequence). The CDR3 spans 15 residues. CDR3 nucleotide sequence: TGTGCCAGTAGTCCGGCAGGCCGGATGAACACTGAAGCTTTCTTT. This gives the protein CASSPAGRMNTEAFF.

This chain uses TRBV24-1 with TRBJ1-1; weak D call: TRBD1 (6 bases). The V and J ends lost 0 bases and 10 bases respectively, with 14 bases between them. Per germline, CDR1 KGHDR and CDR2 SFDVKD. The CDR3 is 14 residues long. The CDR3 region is CATSDLAQGSGAFF. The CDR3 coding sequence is TGTGCCACCAGTGATTTGGCCCAGGGGAGTGGAGCTTTCTTT.

CDR3 amino acids: CASSELGQDYEQYF. CDR3 in DNA: TGTGCCAGCAGTGAATTGGGACAGGACTACGAGCAGTACTTC. The V call is TRBV2, the J call TRBJ2-7, with 8 bases lining up with TRBD1. With 2 bases clipped from V and 3 bases from J, the junction kept 3 bases outside the gene matches. The CDR3 runs to 14 residues. Germline V gene data show CDR1 as SNHLY and CDR2 as FYNNEI.

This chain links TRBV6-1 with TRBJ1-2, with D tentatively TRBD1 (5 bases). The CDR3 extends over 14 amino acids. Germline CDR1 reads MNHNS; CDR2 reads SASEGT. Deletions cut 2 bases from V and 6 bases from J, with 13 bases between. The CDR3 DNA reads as TGTGCCAGCAGTGAATTCGGGGCGGGGGATGGCTACACCTTC. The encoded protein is CASSEFGAGDGYTF.

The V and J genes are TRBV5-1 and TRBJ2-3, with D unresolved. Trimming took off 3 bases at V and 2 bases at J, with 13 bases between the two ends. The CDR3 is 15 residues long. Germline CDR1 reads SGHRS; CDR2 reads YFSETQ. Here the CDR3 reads CASSSGTIITDTQYF. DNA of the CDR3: TGCGCCAGCAGCTCAGGTACCATTATCACAGATACGCAGTATTTT.

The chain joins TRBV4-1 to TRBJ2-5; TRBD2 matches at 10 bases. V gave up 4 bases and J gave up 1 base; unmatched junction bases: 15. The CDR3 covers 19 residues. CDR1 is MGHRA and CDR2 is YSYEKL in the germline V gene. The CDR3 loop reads CASSLRGPGLAVTQETQYF. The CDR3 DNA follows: TGCGCCAGCAGCCTGCGCGGCCCCGGACTAGCGGTAACCCAAGAGACCCAGTACTTC.

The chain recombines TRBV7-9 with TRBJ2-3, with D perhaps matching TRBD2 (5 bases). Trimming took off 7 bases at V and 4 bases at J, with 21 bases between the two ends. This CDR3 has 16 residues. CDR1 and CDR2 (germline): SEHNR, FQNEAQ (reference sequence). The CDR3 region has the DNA TGTGCCAGCAACAGAGGGCTAGTAAACGCCGCAGATACGCAGTATTTT. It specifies CASNRGLVNAADTQYF.

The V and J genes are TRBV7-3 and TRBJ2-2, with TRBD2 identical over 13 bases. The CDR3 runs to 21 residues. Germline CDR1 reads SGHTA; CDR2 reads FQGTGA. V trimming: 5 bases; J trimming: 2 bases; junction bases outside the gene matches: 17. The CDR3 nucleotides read TGTGCCAGCAGCCCCCATTCCCTACTAGCGGGAGGGCCTACTAACACCGGGGAGCTGTTTTTT. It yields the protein CASSPHSLLAGGPTNTGELFF.

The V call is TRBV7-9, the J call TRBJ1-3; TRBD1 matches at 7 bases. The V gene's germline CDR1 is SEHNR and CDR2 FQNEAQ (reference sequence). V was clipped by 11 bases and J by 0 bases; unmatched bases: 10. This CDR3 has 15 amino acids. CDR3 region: CAGGTALYSGNTIYF. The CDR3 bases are TGTGCCGGCGGGACAGCCTTGTACTCTGGAAACACCATATATTTT.

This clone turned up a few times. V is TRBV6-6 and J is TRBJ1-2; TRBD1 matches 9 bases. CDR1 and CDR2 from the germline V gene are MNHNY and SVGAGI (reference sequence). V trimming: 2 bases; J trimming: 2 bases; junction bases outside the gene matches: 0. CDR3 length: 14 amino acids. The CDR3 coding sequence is TGTGCCAGCAGTTACGGGACAGGGAACTATGGCTACACCTTC. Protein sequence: CASSYGTGNYGYTF.

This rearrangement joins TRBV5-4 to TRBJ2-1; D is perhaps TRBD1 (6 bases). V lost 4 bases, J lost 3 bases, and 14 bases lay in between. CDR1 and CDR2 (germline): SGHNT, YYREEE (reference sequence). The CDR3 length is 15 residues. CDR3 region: CASSPEGGHYNEQFF. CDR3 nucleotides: TGTGCCAGCAGCCCGGAAGGGGGTCACTACAATGAGCAGTTCTTC.

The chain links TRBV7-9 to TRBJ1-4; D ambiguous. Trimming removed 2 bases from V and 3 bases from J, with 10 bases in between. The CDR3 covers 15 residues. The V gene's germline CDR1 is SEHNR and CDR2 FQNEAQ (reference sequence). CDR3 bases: TGTGCCAGCAGCTTACTTGCGAGAGCTAATGAAAAACTGTTTTTT. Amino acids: CASSLLARANEKLFF.

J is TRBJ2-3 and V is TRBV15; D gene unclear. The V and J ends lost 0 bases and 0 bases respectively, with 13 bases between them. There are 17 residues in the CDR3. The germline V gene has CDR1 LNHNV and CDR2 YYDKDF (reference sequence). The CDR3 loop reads CATSRDTARVSTDTQYF. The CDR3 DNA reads TGTGCCACCAGCAGAGATACCGCGCGAGTTAGCACAGATACGCAGTATTTT.

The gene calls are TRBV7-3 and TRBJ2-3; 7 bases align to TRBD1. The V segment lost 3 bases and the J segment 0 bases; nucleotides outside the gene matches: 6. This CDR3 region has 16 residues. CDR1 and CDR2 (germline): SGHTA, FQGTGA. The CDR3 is CASSFGTARSTDTQYF. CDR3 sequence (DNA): TGTGCCAGCAGCTTCGGGACAGCTCGTAGCACAGATACGCAGTATTTT. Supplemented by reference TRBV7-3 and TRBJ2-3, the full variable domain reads GAGVSQTPSNKVTEKGKYVELRCDPISGHTALYWYRQSLGQGPEFLIYFQGTGAADDSGLPNDRFFAVRPEGSVSTLKIQRTERGDSAVYLCASSFGTARSTDTQYFGPGTRLTVL.

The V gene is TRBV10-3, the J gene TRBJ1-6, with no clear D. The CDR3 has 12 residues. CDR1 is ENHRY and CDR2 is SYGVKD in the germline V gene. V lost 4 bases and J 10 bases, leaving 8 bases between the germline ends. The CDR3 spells CAISVERSPLHF. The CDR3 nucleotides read TGTGCCATCAGTGTCGAGAGGTCACCCCTCCACTTT.

CDR3 region: CATEDASGEASPDTQYF. The DNA of the CDR3 is TGTGCCACAGAAGACGCCTCCGGGGAGGCTAGCCCAGATACGCAGTATTTT. The chain joins TRBV24-1 to TRBJ2-3, with a weak D call TRBD2 (6 bases). Per germline, CDR1 KGHDR and CDR2 SFDVKD. The V gene lost 10 bases and the J gene lost 4 bases, with 26 bases spanning the gap. This CDR3 contains 17 residues.

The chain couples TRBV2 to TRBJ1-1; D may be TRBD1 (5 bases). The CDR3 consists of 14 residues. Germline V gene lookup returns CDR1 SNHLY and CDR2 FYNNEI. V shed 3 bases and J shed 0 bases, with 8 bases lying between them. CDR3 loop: CASSEQGLNTEAFF. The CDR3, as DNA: TGTGCCAGCAGTGAGCAGGGCCTGAACACTGAAGCTTTCTTT.

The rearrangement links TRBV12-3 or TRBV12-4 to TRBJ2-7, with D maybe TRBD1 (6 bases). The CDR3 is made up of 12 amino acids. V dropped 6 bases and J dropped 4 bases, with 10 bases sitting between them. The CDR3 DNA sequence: TGTGCCAGCAGATACAGGGATTACGAGCAGTACTTC. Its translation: CASRYRDYEQYF.

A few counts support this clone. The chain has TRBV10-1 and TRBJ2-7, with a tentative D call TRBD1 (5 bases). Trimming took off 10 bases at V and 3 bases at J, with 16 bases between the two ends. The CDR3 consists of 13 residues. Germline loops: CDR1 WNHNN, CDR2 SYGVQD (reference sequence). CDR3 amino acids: CATQGTEDYEQYF. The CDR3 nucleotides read TGCGCCACCCAGGGAACAGAGGACTACGAGCAGTACTTC.

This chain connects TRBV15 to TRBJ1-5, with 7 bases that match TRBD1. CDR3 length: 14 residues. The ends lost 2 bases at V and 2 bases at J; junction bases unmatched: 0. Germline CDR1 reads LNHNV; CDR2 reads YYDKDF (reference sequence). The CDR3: CATSRTGGNQPQHF. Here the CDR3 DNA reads TGTGCCACCAGCAGAACAGGGGGCAATCAGCCCCAGCATTTT.

In DNA form, the CDR3 reads TGTGCCAGCAGACTTTACGGCGGGAGCAGCTACGAGCAGTACTTC. Its protein product is CASRLYGGSSYEQYF. The chain employs TRBV28 and TRBJ2-7; 7 nucleotides align to TRBD2. This CDR3 region has 15 residues. The germline CDR1 and CDR2 sequences are MDHEN and SYDVKM. The V gene end was trimmed by 6 bases and the J gene end by 3 bases; junction bases not matched to a gene: 11.

This CDR3 reads CASSYRTSGGALNEQFF. The CDR3 DNA reads as TGTGCCAGCAGCTATAGGACTAGCGGGGGGGCTCTGAATGAGCAGTTCTTC. The rearrangement links TRBV3-1 (or the pseudogene TRBV3-2) to TRBJ2-1; TRBD2 agrees at 15 bases. CDR3 size: 17 residues. V was pared by 5 bases and J by 7 bases, with 9 bases of the junction left unmatched. Germline lookup yields CDR1 LGHDT and CDR2 YNNKEL (reference sequence).

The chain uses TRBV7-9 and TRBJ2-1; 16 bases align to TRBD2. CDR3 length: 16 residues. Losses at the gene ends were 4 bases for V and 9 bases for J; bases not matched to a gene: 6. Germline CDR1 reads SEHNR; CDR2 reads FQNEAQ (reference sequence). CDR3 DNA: TGTGCCAGCAGCTCTGGGACTAGCGGGGGGGTTGCTGAGCAGTTCTTC. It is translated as CASSSGTSGGVAEQFF.

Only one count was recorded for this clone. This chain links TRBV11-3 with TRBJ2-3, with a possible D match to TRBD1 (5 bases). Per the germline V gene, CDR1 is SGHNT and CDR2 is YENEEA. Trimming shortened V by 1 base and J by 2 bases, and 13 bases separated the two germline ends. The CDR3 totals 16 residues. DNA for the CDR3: TGTGCCAGCAGCTTAGTACAGGCCCTCTCCACAGATACGCAGTATTTT. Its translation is CASSLVQALSTDTQYF.

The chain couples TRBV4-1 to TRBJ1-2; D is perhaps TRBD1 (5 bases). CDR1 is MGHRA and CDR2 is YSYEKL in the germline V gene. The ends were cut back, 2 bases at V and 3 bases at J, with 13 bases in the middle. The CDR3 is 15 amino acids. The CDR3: CASSQLSRGYYGYTF. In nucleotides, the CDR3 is TGCGCCAGCAGCCAATTGTCGCGGGGGTACTATGGCTACACCTTC.

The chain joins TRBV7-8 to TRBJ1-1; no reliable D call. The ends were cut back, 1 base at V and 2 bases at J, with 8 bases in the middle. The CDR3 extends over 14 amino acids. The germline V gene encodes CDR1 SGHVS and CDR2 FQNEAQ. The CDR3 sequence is CASSLDRLNTEAFF. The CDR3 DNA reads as TGTGCCAGCAGCTTAGACAGACTAAACACTGAAGCTTTCTTT. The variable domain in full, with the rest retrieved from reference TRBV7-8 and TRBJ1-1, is GAGVSQSPRYKVAKRGQDVALRCDPISGHVSLFWYQQALGQGPEFLTYFQNEAQLDKSGLPSDRFFAERPEGSVSTLKIQRTQQEDSAVYLCASSLDRLNTEAFFGQGTRLTVV.

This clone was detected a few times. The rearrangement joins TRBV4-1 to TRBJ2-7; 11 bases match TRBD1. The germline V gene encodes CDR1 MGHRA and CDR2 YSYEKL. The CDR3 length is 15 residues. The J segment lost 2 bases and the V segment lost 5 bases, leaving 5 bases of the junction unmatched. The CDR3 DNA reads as TGCGCCAGCAGCTCGCCGGGACAGGGGGCCTACGAGCAGTACTTC. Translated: CASSSPGQGAYEQYF.

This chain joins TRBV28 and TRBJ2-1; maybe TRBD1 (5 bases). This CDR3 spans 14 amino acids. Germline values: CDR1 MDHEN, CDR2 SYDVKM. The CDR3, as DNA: TGTGCGTCTAAGGGGCACAGGTCCTACAATGAGCAGTTCTTC. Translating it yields CASKGHRSYNEQFF.